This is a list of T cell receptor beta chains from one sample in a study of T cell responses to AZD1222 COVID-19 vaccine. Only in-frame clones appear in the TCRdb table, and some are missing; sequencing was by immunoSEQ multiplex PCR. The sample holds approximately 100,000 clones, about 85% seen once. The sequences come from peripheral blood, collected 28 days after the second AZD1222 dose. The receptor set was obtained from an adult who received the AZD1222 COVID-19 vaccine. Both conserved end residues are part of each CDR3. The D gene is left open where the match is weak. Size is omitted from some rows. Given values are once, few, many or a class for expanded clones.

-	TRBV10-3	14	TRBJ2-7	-	TGTGCCATCAGTCACTCGGACGGCAACTACGAGCAGTACTTC	CAISHSDGNYEQYF
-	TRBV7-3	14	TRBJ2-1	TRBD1	TGTGCCAGCAGCTCCCGGGACAGGGGGCATGAGCAGTTCTTC	CASSSRDRGHEQFF
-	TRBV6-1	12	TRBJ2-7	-	TGTGCCAGCAGTGAAACTTTCTACGAGCAGTACTTC	CASSETFYEQYF
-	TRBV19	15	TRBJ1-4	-	TGTGCCAGTAGTATTATCTACAGAACTAATGAAAAACTGTTTTTT	CASSIIYRTNEKLFF
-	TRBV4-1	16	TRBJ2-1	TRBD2	TGCGCCAGCAGCCAAAGACCTAGCGGGAGCTCTGATGAGCAGTTCTTC	CASSQRPSGSSDEQFF
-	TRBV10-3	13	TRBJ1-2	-	TGTGCCATCAGTGACCAGACAGGCTATGGCTACACCTTC	CAISDQTGYGYTF
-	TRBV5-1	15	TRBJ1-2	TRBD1	TGCGCCAGCAGCTTCACAGGGGGAGCTAACTATGGCTACACCTTC	CASSFTGGANYGYTF
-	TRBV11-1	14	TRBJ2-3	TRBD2	TGTACCAGCAGCTTAGGAATAGCGGGAGACGGGCAGTATTTT	CTSSLGIAGDGQYF
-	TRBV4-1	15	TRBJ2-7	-	TGCGCCAGCAGCCCAAATCGAGACAAATCCTACGAGCAGTACTTC	CASSPNRDKSYEQYF
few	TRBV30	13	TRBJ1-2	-	TGTGCCTGGAGGCGCCAGGCTTCGTATGGCTACACCTTC	CAWRRQASYGYTF
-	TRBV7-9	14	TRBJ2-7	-	TGTGCCAGCAGCTTAACCGACTCCCACGGTGAGCAGTACTTC	CASSLTDSHGEQYF
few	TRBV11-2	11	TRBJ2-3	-	TGTGCCAGCAGCTTAGGAGGGAGACTGTATTTT	CASSLGGRLYF
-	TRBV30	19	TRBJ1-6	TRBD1	TGTGCCTGGAGAACCGGGACAGGGCCTTTTCGCTCCTATAATTCACCCCTCCACTTT	CAWRTGTGPFRSYNSPLHF
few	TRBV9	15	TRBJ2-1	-	TGTGCCAGCAGCGTAGATATGGACGTCTACAATGAGCAGTTCTTC	CASSVDMDVYNEQFF
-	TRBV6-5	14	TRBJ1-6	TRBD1	TGTGCCAGCAGTTTGACAGGGAGGGGTTCACCCCTCCACTTT	CASSLTGRGSPLHF
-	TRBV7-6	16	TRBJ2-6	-	TGTGCCAGCAGCTTTCTGACTCTCTCTGGGGCCAACGTCCTGACTTTC	CASSFLTLSGANVLTF
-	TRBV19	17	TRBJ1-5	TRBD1	TGTGCCAGTAGTATTATCCGTCAGACAGGGATCAATCAGCCCCAGCATTTT	CASSIIRQTGINQPQHF
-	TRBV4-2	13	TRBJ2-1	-	TGTGCCAGCAGCCCCGACGGGACCGCTGAGCAGTTCTTC	CASSPDGTAEQFF
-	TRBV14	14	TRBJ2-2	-	TGTGCCAGCAGCCAAACAGGGCTGGGCGGGGAGCTGTTTTTT	CASSQTGLGGELFF
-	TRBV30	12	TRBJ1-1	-	TGTGCCTGGAGACGCCTGAACACTGAAGCTTTCTTT	CAWRRLNTEAFF
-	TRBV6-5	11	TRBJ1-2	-	TGTGCCAGCAGTTATAGGGTTGGCTACACCTTC	CASSYRVGYTF
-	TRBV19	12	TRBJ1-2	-	TGTGCCAGTAGTATTAACGGCTATGGCTACACCTTC	CASSINGYGYTF
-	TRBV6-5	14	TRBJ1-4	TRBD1	TGTGCCAGCAACCCCGGGACAGGGGGCGATAAACTGTTTTTT	CASNPGTGGDKLFF
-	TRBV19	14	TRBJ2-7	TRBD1	TGTGCCAGTAGTACAGGGGGCAAAACCTACGAGCAGTACTTC	CASSTGGKTYEQYF
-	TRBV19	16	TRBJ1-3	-	TGTGCCAGTTCGCAGCAGGCGCGGATCTCTGGAAACACCATATATTTT	CASSQQARISGNTIYF
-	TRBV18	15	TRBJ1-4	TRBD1	TGTGCCAGCTCAAATCGAGGACAGGATAATGAAAAACTGTTTTTT	CASSNRGQDNEKLFF
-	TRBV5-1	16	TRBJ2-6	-	TGCGCCAGCAGCCCCCCCGATACTGGAGGGGCCAACGTCCTGACTTTC	CASSPPDTGGANVLTF
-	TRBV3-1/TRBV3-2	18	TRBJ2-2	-	TGTGCCAGCAGCCAAGAAAGTAAGGCGGGACCGGTTAGAAGGGAGCTGTTTTTT	CASSQESKAGPVRRELFF
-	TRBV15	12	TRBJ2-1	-	TGTGCCACCAGCAGAGACTGGGGTGAGCAGTTCTTC	CATSRDWGEQFF
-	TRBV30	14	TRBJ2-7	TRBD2	TGTGCCTGGAGTCCGGGACTAGCGAACTACGAGCAGTACTTC	CAWSPGLANYEQYF
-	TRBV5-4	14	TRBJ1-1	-	TGTGCCAGCAGCTTGGCAGGGGTTGGCACTGAAGCTTTCTTT	CASSLAGVGTEAFF